This T cell receptor beta chain stems from a study of T cell changes during pregnancy in multiple sclerosis. CDR1 and CDR2 from the germline V gene are SGDLS and YYNGEE. Trimming took off 0 bases at V and 3 bases at J, with 17 bases between the two ends. This CDR3 region has 17 residues. TCRdb's table, derived via immunoSEQ multiplex PCR, lists solely in-frame clones and lacks some. Found here are tens of thousands of clones, approximately 91% of them singletons; the top ten hold under 0.65%. Sequenced material: CD4+ T cells from peripheral blood mononuclear cells, taken in the third trimester of pregnancy. The origin of this receptor is a female donor with multiple sclerosis, enrolled in a pregnancy study. V usage is TRBV9 and J usage is TRBJ2-3, with D possibly TRBD1 on 6 matching bases. The CDR3 region is CASSVGSQGKGTDTQYF. CDR3 DNA: TGTGCCAGCAGCGTAGGGAGTCAGGGGAAGGGGACAGATACGCAGTATTTT.